These 24 T cell receptor beta chains were all obtained from the same sample, sequenced in a study of shared clonotypes between healthy human individuals. The assay was immunoSEQ multiplex PCR, and TCRdb's table has in-frame clones only and misses some. The sample shows about 1 million clones, about 70% of them seen only once. Sequenced material: memory CD4+ T cells sorted from blood. The subset was: CD45RA-negative fraction. These receptors came from a man between 18 and 29 years old in good health.

CDR3 region: CASRQGGGTEAFF. The CDR3 bases are TGTGCCAGTCGACAGGGTGGGGGGACTGAAGCTTTCTTT. The chain links TRBV19 to TRBJ1-1, with 7 positions matching TRBD1. The CDR3 has 13 amino acids. With 8 bases clipped from V and 5 bases from J, the junction kept 8 bases outside the gene matches. The germline gives CDR1 LNHDA, CDR2 SQIVND (reference sequence).

V gene TRBV18 combines with J gene TRBJ1-1; D remains ambiguous. V lost 3 bases, J lost 4 bases, and 12 bases lay in between. Germline CDR1 and CDR2: KGHSH and LQKENI. CDR3 size: 14 residues. CDR3: CASSPPRAGTEAFF. The CDR3 DNA reads TGTGCCAGCTCACCCCCAAGGGCGGGCACTGAAGCTTTCTTT.

This sequence joins TRBV5-8 and TRBJ2-1; possible D gene TRBD1, 6 bases. Germline V lookup: CDR1 SGHTS, CDR2 YDEGEE. The V gene lost 0 bases and the J gene lost 0 bases, with 13 bases spanning the gap. This CDR3 has 17 amino acids. CDR3 loop: CASSLAIGTSSYNEQFF. CDR3 DNA sequence: TGTGCCAGCAGCTTGGCCATCGGGACAAGCTCCTACAATGAGCAGTTCTTC.

The rearrangement links TRBV27 to TRBJ2-7, with D tentatively TRBD1 (6 bases). CDR1 MNHEY and CDR2 SMNVEV come from the germline V gene (reference sequence). The V and J ends lost 2 bases and 1 base respectively, with 9 bases between them. The CDR3 has 14 amino acids. In DNA form, the CDR3 reads TGTGCCAGCAGTTTAGGACAGCCTTCCTACGAGCAGTACTTC. Translation: CASSLGQPSYEQYF.

This rearrangement joins TRBV19 to TRBJ1-2; tentative D call: TRBD1 (6 bases). The V and J ends lost 11 bases and 3 bases respectively, with 10 bases between them. Germline V gives CDR1 LNHDA, CDR2 SQIVND (reference sequence). CDR3 length equals 11 residues. In nucleotides, the CDR3 is TGTGCCTCAGGGGCCGACTATGGCTACACCTTC. Protein product: CASGADYGYTF.

CDR3 DNA sequence: TGCGCCAGCAGCCAAGCAGGACAGCTGGCGCACATTCAGTACTTC. It is translated as CASSQAGQLAHIQYF. The V call is TRBV4-1, the J call TRBJ2-4; D is possibly TRBD1 (6 bases). The CDR3 has 15 amino acids. Between the trimmed V and J ends, which lost 1 base and 8 bases, there was a span of 15 bases. The germline V gene has CDR1 MGHRA and CDR2 YSYEKL.

To note about this clone: This sample includes further DNA sequences coding for the same CDR3. The rearrangement uses TRBV29-1 and TRBJ2-7; D might be TRBD1 or TRBD2, each matching 5 bases. The CDR3 consists of 12 residues. The V end was cut by 4 bases, the J end by 2 bases, with 9 bases between. The germline gives CDR1 SQVTM, CDR2 ANQGSEA. CDR3 in DNA: TGCAGCGTTGGGGACGGCGCCTACGAGCAGTACTTC. Its protein product is CSVGDGAYEQYF.

This clone has only a few counts. The V and J genes are TRBV6-6 and TRBJ2-7, with 11 bases that match TRBD2. The CDR3 loop spans 16 amino acids. CDR1 MNHNY and CDR2 SVGAGI come from the germline V gene (reference sequence). The ends lost 0 bases at V and 6 bases at J; junction bases unmatched: 7. The CDR3 DNA is TGTGCCAGCAGTTACTCTCGGTCTAGCGGGAGGAGCGAGCAGTACTTC. It specifies CASSYSRSSGRSEQYF.

J is TRBJ1-4 and V is TRBV19; the D is unclear. Germline-derived CDR1 and CDR2 are LNHDA and SQIVND (reference sequence). V was cut by 1 base and J by 5 bases, with 8 bases left in between. The CDR3 runs 14 residues. This CDR3 reads CASSIGSPNEKLFF. In DNA, the CDR3 is TGTGCCAGTAGTATAGGGAGTCCGAATGAAAAACTGTTTTTT.

The V gene is TRBV29-1, the J gene TRBJ1-2; D is perhaps TRBD1 (5 bases). The germline CDR1 and CDR2 sequences are SQVTM and ANQGSEA. V lost 7 bases, J lost 3 bases, and 18 bases lay in between. The CDR3 covers 14 residues. The DNA of the CDR3 is TGCAGCGCCCCTTCGCCGGCGGGGCACTATGGCTACACCTTC. It is translated as CSAPSPAGHYGYTF.

V usage is TRBV7-9 and J usage is TRBJ2-1, with D possibly TRBD2 on 7 matching bases. CDR1 and CDR2 (germline): SEHNR, FQNEAQ (reference sequence). V lost 8 bases and J 0 bases, leaving 20 bases between the germline ends. This CDR3 is built from 17 residues. This CDR3 is CASATPRGGGSYNEQFF. The CDR3 nucleotides are TGTGCCAGCGCTACCCCCCGCGGGGGCGGCTCCTACAATGAGCAGTTCTTC.

The J gene is TRBJ1-5, the V gene TRBV6-6; D unresolved. Trimming took off 8 bases at V and 0 bases at J, with 8 bases between the two ends. The germline V gene has CDR1 MNHNY and CDR2 SVGAGI (reference sequence). The CDR3 runs 13 residues. The CDR3 sequence: CASHRDSNQPQHF. Written as DNA, the CDR3 is TGTGCCAGCCACCGTGATAGCAATCAGCCCCAGCATTTT.

CDR3 nucleotides: TGTGCCAGCAGCACCTCCCGGCTGGTCACTAGCACAGATACGCAGTATTTT. This gives the protein CASSTSRLVTSTDTQYF. The genes are TRBV7-9 and TRBJ2-3; D unresolved. Germline V gives CDR1 SEHNR, CDR2 FQNEAQ (reference sequence). The CDR3 totals 17 residues. V lost 5 bases and J 0 bases, leaving 18 bases between the germline ends.

CDR3 amino acids: CASTQIQGLEQYF. CDR3 nucleotide sequence: TGTGCCAGCACTCAAATACAGGGGCTCGAGCAGTACTTC. This chain joins TRBV6-1 and TRBJ2-7; 7 bases are a match to TRBD1. The V segment lost 7 bases and the J segment 6 bases; nucleotides outside the gene matches: 9. Germline assignment: CDR1 MNHNS and CDR2 SASEGT. The CDR3 loop spans 13 amino acids.

The chain has TRBV5-1 and TRBJ1-6; D is undetermined. The length of the CDR3 is 15 residues. Per the germline V gene, CDR1 is SGHRS and CDR2 is YFSETQ. The V and J ends lost 0 bases and 7 bases respectively, with 11 bases between them. The CDR3 coding sequence is TGCGCCAGCAGCTTGGATACGATGGGAAATTCACCCCTCCACTTT. Translation gives CASSLDTMGNSPLHF.

The chain carries TRBV18 and TRBJ1-4; D gene unclear. V was pared by 0 bases and J by 3 bases, with 14 bases between. The germline V gene has CDR1 KGHSH and CDR2 LQKENI. This CDR3 region has 17 residues. In DNA, the CDR3 is TGTGCCAGCTCACCACCGGATGGCAGGCAAGCTAATGAAAAACTGTTTTTT. Its translation is CASSPPDGRQANEKLFF.

This sequence joins TRBV27 and TRBJ1-6, with D possibly TRBD1 on 5 matching bases. V lost 8 bases and J 4 bases, leaving 12 bases between the germline ends. The CDR3 length is 14 residues. Per the germline V gene, CDR1 is MNHEY and CDR2 is SMNVEV (reference sequence). In nucleotides, the CDR3 is TGTGCCAGCGCAGGGCGGGGTTATAATTCACCCCTCCACTTT. It yields the protein CASAGRGYNSPLHF.

The chain joins TRBV9 to TRBJ2-7; D perhaps matches TRBD2 (6 bases). CDR1 SGDLS and CDR2 YYNGEE come from the germline V gene. The V end lost 6 bases, the J end lost 6 bases, and 22 bases lay between the germline ends. This CDR3 spans 15 amino acids. In nucleotides, the CDR3 is TGTGCCAGCACCCAAGAAGGGACTCCCCGGGGCGAGCAGTACTTC. Translated: CASTQEGTPRGEQYF.

This chain uses TRBV7-9 with TRBJ2-7; D is unclear. Per germline, CDR1 SEHNR and CDR2 FQNEAQ (reference sequence). The V and J ends lost 5 bases and 2 bases respectively, with 13 bases between them. This CDR3 region has 14 residues. The CDR3 loop reads CASSPVSYAYEQYF. CDR3 bases: TGTGCCAGCAGCCCGGTTTCATACGCCTACGAGCAGTACTTC.

The chain uses TRBV5-5 and TRBJ2-5, with TRBD1 identical over 8 bases. J was trimmed by 5 bases and V by 4 bases; bases with no gene match: 7. Germline lookup yields CDR1 SGHKS and CDR2 YYEKEE (reference sequence). The CDR3 is made up of 14 amino acids. The CDR3: CASSTGQGQETQYF. The CDR3 nucleotides are TGTGCCAGCAGCACTGGACAGGGCCAGGAGACCCAGTACTTC.

This chain uses TRBV15 with TRBJ2-1; D is ambiguous. There are 15 residues in the CDR3. Trimming shortened V by 1 base and J by 5 bases, and 12 bases separated the two germline ends. The germline V gene has CDR1 LNHNV and CDR2 YYDKDF (reference sequence). The chain's CDR3 is CATSRGNPGNNEQFF. CDR3 DNA: TGTGCCACCAGCAGAGGAAACCCGGGCAACAATGAGCAGTTCTTC.

This clone was found a few times. This chain uses TRBV30 with TRBJ1-1; no reliable D call. Between the trimmed V and J ends, which lost 2 bases and 1 base, there was a span of 11 bases. Germline CDR1 is GTSNPN and CDR2 is SVGIG (reference sequence). The CDR3 has 14 amino acids. The CDR3 DNA is TGTGCCTGGAGTCGGGGAGGGCCGAACACTGAAGCTTTCTTT. Translation gives CAWSRGGPNTEAFF.

With regard to this clone: A read error may explain this, as a much larger clone is one base away. The sample carries other DNA sequences with the same CDR3. The chain is built from TRBV5-6 and TRBJ2-2; D is possibly TRBD1 or TRBD2 (5 bases each). The V end was cut by 0 bases, the J end by 5 bases, with 8 bases between. This CDR3 comprises 14 residues. The germline gives CDR1 SGHDT, CDR2 YYEEEE. CDR3 protein: CASSLVGVTGELFF. CDR3 in DNA: TGTGCCAGCAGCTTGGTGGGGGTAACCGGGGAGCTGTTTTTT.

CDR3 amino acids: CASSPPTGTGRETQYF. The DNA of the CDR3 is TGTGCCAGCTCACCACCCACCGGGACAGGACGAGAGACCCAGTACTTC. The rearrangement uses TRBV18 and TRBJ2-5, with 8 bases matching TRBD1. Germline V gene lookup returns CDR1 KGHSH and CDR2 LQKENI. Trimming cost V 0 bases and J 4 bases; bases outside gene matches: 7. The CDR3 contains 16 residues.